The 2 T cell receptor beta chains below were found in one sample sequenced in a study of shared clonotypes between healthy human individuals. Sequencing was performed with immunoSEQ multiplex PCR; in TCRdb, only in-frame clones are kept and a portion is missing. The sample lists over a million clones, approximately 68% occurring once. Sequencing used memory CD4+ T cells sorted from blood. Noted subset: CD45RA-negative fraction. These receptors all stem from a man aged 18 to 29 in good health.

The chain combines TRBV25-1 with TRBJ2-5; weak D call: TRBD2 (5 bases). Germline values: CDR1 MGHDK, CDR2 SYGVNS. The CDR3 is 14 amino acids. V was cut by 2 bases and J by 4 bases, with 11 bases left in between. This CDR3 is CASSEGGVGETQYF. The CDR3 DNA is TGTGCCAGCAGTGAAGGAGGAGTTGGAGAGACCCAGTACTTC.

V gene TRBV14 combines with J gene TRBJ2-3, with 10 bases matching TRBD1. The ends lost 4 bases at V and 9 bases at J; junction bases unmatched: 13. The germline gives CDR1 SGHDN, CDR2 FVKESK. The CDR3 is 16 amino acids. The DNA of the CDR3 is TGTGCCAGCAGCCCCTACTCTCCGAGGACAGGGGGGACGCAGTATTTT. The encoded protein is CASSPYSPRTGGTQYF.